This paragraph reports one TCR beta chain. Its antigen is not identified. The same CDR3 is also encoded by other DNA sequences in this sample. This specimen belongs to a study of shared clonotypes between healthy human individuals. General study findings and limits: The small donor group covered limited genetic and exposure diversity.

Losses at the gene ends were 5 bases for V and 2 bases for J; bases not matched to a gene: 2. The V gene's germline CDR1 is SGHTA and CDR2 FQGNSA. The CDR3 loop spans 13 amino acids. Authors' data handling: Filtering differed for immunoSEQ, which gave only junction sequences without quality scores. Repertoires were generated with immunoSEQ multiplex PCR, while TCRdb's copy carries only in-frame clones and drops some. For V, J and clone size, that table is used; D and trimming come from the DNA. The sample lists around 2.5 million clones, over 85% occurring once. There were no recent acute infections or vaccinations among the donors, who were healthy HIV-negative adults. Every one of the donors was a Caucasian adult that lived in Nashville, Tennessee.

The sample comprised naive CD4+ T cells from PBMCs. Subset given: CD45RA+ positively selected. The rearrangement joins TRBV7-2 to TRBJ2-5; 7 bases are a match to TRBD1. The TCR comes from a man between 18 and 29 years old in good health. Some clones in this sample may be carry-over from other donors' samples. The CDR3 loop is CASSQGQQETQYF. The CDR3 bases are TGTGCCAGCAGCCAGGGACAGCAAGAGACCCAGTACTTC.